This TCR beta chain stems from a study of monozygotic twins with inflammatory bowel disease. Study-wide points: Different subtypes (of T cells) could not be told apart from one another. Lower TCRbeta diversity (inverse Simpson) was seen in IBD patients than in healthy co-twins.

A word on this clonotype: As yet, its antigen is unknown.

TCRdb re-called the 5' RACE reads; every CDR3 protein appears as one record, without DNA. Here the sample table reports under 200,000 distinct CDR3 sequences. The V gene's germline CDR1 is LGHDT and CDR2 YNNKEL (reference sequence). The CDR3 runs to 21 residues. It was from whole blood, with no T cell sorting, that total RNA was isolated. The sample taken for sequencing was blood. The genes are TRBV3-1 and TRBJ2-1; absent DNA, TCRdb's TRBD2 call cannot be checked. This TCR derives from a human donor with ulcerative colitis or Crohn's disease, or a healthy co-twin of an affected twin (not recorded which). The CDR3 sequence: CASSQDLLAGDLTRGYNEQFF.